The 32 T cell receptor beta chains presented below share a single source sample, sequenced in a study of cytomegalovirus exposure and HLA in healthy donors. Amplification used 60 Vbeta primers and 13 Jbeta primers. The data were produced by immunoSEQ multiplex PCR, yet TCRdb's version contains in-frame clones alone and is incomplete. The data hold roughly 150,000 clones, with roughly two thirds observed a single time. Sequencing used PBMCs. These receptors all come from a young woman in good health and CMV-seropositive.

This rearrangement joins TRBV19 to TRBJ1-2; D perhaps matches TRBD1 (5 bases). The CDR3 is 13 residues long. V lost 3 bases and J lost 6, with 11 bases in between. Germline V gene lookup returns CDR1 LNHDA and CDR2 SQIVND (reference sequence). CDR3 nucleotides: TGTGCCAGTAGTATCAATTACAGGAATGGCTACACCTTC. Protein: CASSINYRNGYTF.

The V and J genes are TRBV6-1 and TRBJ2-1; 9 bases agree with TRBD2. The J segment lost 8 bases and the V segment lost 7 bases, leaving 9 bases of the junction unmatched. Germline V gives CDR1 MNHNS, CDR2 SASEGT. The CDR3 is made up of 14 amino acids. Here the CDR3 DNA reads TGTGCCAGCACCAAAGGGCGGGGGGGCTATGAGCAGTTCTTC. This gives the protein CASTKGRGGYEQFF.

V and J are TRBV5-1 and TRBJ2-1; 13 positions agree with TRBD2. There are 17 residues in the CDR3. Losses at the gene ends were 0 bases for V and 5 bases for J; bases not matched to a gene: 5. Germline V lookup: CDR1 SGHRS, CDR2 YFSETQ. CDR3 sequence reads: CASSLGGLAGTHNEQFF. CDR3 DNA: TGCGCCAGCAGCTTGGGGGGACTAGCGGGGACTCACAATGAGCAGTTCTTC.

The V gene is TRBV6-1, the J gene TRBJ2-5; perhaps TRBD1 as D (6 bases). In germline, CDR1 is MNHNS, CDR2 SASEGT. V lost 4 bases and J 5 bases, leaving 14 bases between the germline ends. The CDR3 contains 14 residues. The CDR3 is CASSGGHSKETQYF. The CDR3 DNA is TGTGCCAGCAGTGGGGGACATTCCAAGGAGACCCAGTACTTC.

This clone occurred a few times. This rearrangement joins TRBV7-8 to TRBJ1-5, with TRBD1 as a possible D gene (5 bases). Germline V gene sequence: CDR1 SGHVS, CDR2 FQNEAQ. The length of the CDR3 is 14 residues. Trimming left V 1 base short and J 7 bases short, with 11 bases between. The CDR3 spells CASSLGEGKQPQHF. In nucleotides, the CDR3 is TGTGCCAGCAGCTTAGGGGAGGGGAAGCAGCCCCAGCATTTT.

The genes are TRBV4-1 and TRBJ2-7, with D perhaps matching TRBD1 (5 bases). CDR1 MGHRA and CDR2 YSYEKL come from the germline V gene. Deletions cut 1 base from V and 0 bases from J, with 7 bases between. CDR3 size: 14 residues. In nucleotides, the CDR3 is TGCGCCAGCAGCCAAGGACAGTACTCCTACGAGCAGTACTTC. The encoded protein is CASSQGQYSYEQYF.

The chain carries TRBV10-3 and TRBJ1-3; 7 nucleotides agree with TRBD1. The CDR3 is 14 residues long. Per germline, CDR1 ENHRY and CDR2 SYGVKD. Unmatched junction bases numbered 7, after V lost 10 bases and J lost 1 base. The CDR3 DNA reads TGTGCCAGCACAGGGGCAATATCTGGAAACACCATATATTTT. The encoded protein is CASTGAISGNTIYF.

This clone has just one count. This sequence joins TRBV18 and TRBJ2-1; D is perhaps TRBD1 (6 bases). Germline loops: CDR1 KGHSH, CDR2 LQKENI. The CDR3 covers 15 residues. V was shortened by 3 bases and J by 4 bases, with 13 bases between the two germline ends. The CDR3, as DNA: TGTGCCAGCTCACCCTGGACAGAGGGTTACAATGAGCAGTTCTTC. Its protein product is CASSPWTEGYNEQFF.

V gene TRBV6-5 combines with J gene TRBJ2-7; the match to TRBD1 covers 10 bases. Looked up from germline, CDR1 is MNHEY and CDR2 is SVGAGI. This CDR3 region has 14 residues. V dropped 5 bases and J dropped 5; count of bases not matched to a gene: 6. CDR3 sequence: CASSAGTGAHEQYF. The CDR3 DNA reads TGTGCCAGCAGTGCCGGGACAGGGGCACACGAGCAGTACTTC.

The V gene is TRBV13, the J gene TRBJ2-5; perhaps TRBD2 as D (5 bases). The CDR3 has 14 amino acids. CDR1 and CDR2 (germline): PRHDT, FYEKMQ (reference sequence). The V end lost 2 bases, the J end lost 4 bases, and 11 bases lay between the germline ends. CDR3 DNA: TGTGCCAGCAGCTTATTCTCGGGGAGAGAGACCCAGTACTTC. The encoded protein is CASSLFSGRETQYF.

The chain recombines TRBV7-2 with TRBJ1-2; D unclear. This CDR3 has 13 residues. Germline-derived CDR1 and CDR2 are SGHTA and FQGNSA. V shed 2 bases and J shed 4 bases, with 8 bases lying between them. In DNA form, the CDR3 reads TGTGCCAGCAGCTTAAACCGACTCTATGGCTACACCTTC. Translating gives CASSLNRLYGYTF.

The chain has TRBV9 and TRBJ1-1, with 7 bases lining up with TRBD1. There are 14 residues in the CDR3. Germline CDR1 and CDR2: SGDLS and YYNGEE. Trimming took 0 bases from V and 8 from J; bases not matched to a gene: 7. In nucleotides, the CDR3 is TGTGCCAGCAGCGTAGGAGGCGGGACAGAAGAAGCTTTCTTT. It translates to CASSVGGGTEEAFF. Full variable domain (outside the CDR3, taken from reference TRBV9 and TRBJ1-1): DSGVTQTPKHLITATGQRVTLRCSPRSGDLSVYWYQQSLDQGLQFLIQYYNGEERAKGNILERFSAQQFPDLHSELNLSSLELGDSALYFCASSVGGGTEEAFFGQGTRLTVV.

V usage is TRBV5-1 and J usage is TRBJ2-5; TRBD2 matches at 13 bases. Germline CDR1 is SGHRS and CDR2 is YFSETQ. The CDR3 sequence is 18 residues long. With 1 base clipped from V and 5 bases from J, the junction kept 11 bases outside the gene matches. CDR3 coding DNA: TGCGCCAGCAGCTTGCGTCCTCTCACTAGCGGGGGGGTGGAGACCCAGTACTTC. This gives the protein CASSLRPLTSGGVETQYF. The full variable domain, with the rest looked up from reference TRBV5-1 and TRBJ2-5, is KAGVTQTPRYLIKTRGQQVTLSCSPISGHRSVSWYQQTPGQGLQFLFEYFSETQRNKGNFPGRFSGRQFSNSRSEMNVSTLELGDSALYLCASSLRPLTSGGVETQYFGPGTRLLVL.

A few counts support this clone. CDR3 coding DNA: TGTGCCAGCAGTCCATCGACAGGGGGCGTTGGGAACTATGGCTACACCTTC. It codes for CASSPSTGGVGNYGYTF. The V gene is TRBV27, the J gene TRBJ1-2; 10 bases agree with TRBD1. This CDR3 is built from 17 residues. Germline V gives CDR1 MNHEY, CDR2 SMNVEV (reference sequence). V trimming: 5 bases; J trimming: 2 bases; junction bases outside the gene matches: 11.

In its sample, this clone was seen a few times. The chain links TRBV19 to TRBJ2-7; TRBD1 matches 10 bases. V shed 4 bases, J shed 11 bases, and the junction held 11 bases outside the gene matches. CDR3 length: 14 amino acids. Germline CDR1 reads LNHDA; CDR2 reads SQIVND (reference sequence). In DNA form, the CDR3 reads TGTGCCAGTAGTAGGCGGGACAGGGGCATACTAAAGTACTTC. Protein product: CASSRRDRGILKYF.

The chain carries TRBV7-3 and TRBJ2-3; no firm D call. The CDR3 extends over 13 amino acids. The germline CDR1 and CDR2 sequences are SGHTA and FQGTGA. V was trimmed by 0 bases and J by 5 bases, leaving 6 bases between them. Written as DNA, the CDR3 is TGTGCCAGCAGCTTAACCAACAGAGATACGCAGTATTTT. Residues: CASSLTNRDTQYF.

J is TRBJ2-2 and V is TRBV7-9; 8 bases fit TRBD1. This CDR3 spans 13 amino acids. CDR1 is SEHNR, CDR2 FQNEAQ, per germline (reference sequence). V was pared by 5 bases and J by 6 bases, with 2 bases of the junction left unmatched. The CDR3 spells CASSLQGAGELFF. The CDR3 DNA is TGTGCCAGCAGCCTACAGGGGGCCGGGGAGCTGTTTTTT.

As for this clone: The junction and the germline gene differ at one end; a read error may be behind it. CDR3 loop: CSSLGFETQYF. As DNA, the CDR3 is TGTTCCAGCCTCGGGTTCGAGACCCAGTACTTC. The chain is built from TRBV7-9 and TRBJ2-5; D is uncertain. The CDR3 is 11 residues long. Germline lookup yields CDR1 SEHNR and CDR2 FQNEAQ (reference sequence).

This sequence joins TRBV25-1 and TRBJ2-7, with 8 bases aligning to TRBD1. From germline, CDR1 is MGHDK and CDR2 SYGVNS. V lost 2 bases to trimming and J lost 5 bases; unmatched junction nucleotides: 5. The CDR3 is 14 residues long. CDR3 nucleotide sequence: TGTGCCAGCAGTGAAGCAGGGGGCATCGACGAGCAGTACTTC. Encoded protein: CASSEAGGIDEQYF.

This clone has more than one count but fewer than ten. The J gene is TRBJ2-7, the V gene TRBV5-6; D may be TRBD2 (6 bases). Germline V lookup: CDR1 SGHDT, CDR2 YYEEEE. The CDR3 spans 13 residues. V was clipped by 4 bases and J by 6 bases, with 14 bases between them. The DNA of the CDR3 is TGTGCCAGCAGCACCAGACTAGTTGGCGAGCAGTACTTC. As protein: CASSTRLVGEQYF.

The rearrangement uses TRBV7-2 and TRBJ2-1; D unclear. With 1 base removed from V and 1 base from J, the gap between germline ends came to 8 bases. The CDR3 runs 15 residues. Looked up from germline, CDR1 is SGHTA and CDR2 is FQGNSA. This chain's CDR3 is CASSLGRPSYNEQFF. CDR3 nucleotide sequence: TGTGCCAGCAGCTTAGGGAGACCGTCCTACAATGAGCAGTTCTTC.

This sequence joins TRBV28 and TRBJ2-6; D is possibly TRBD1 (6 bases). The CDR3 contains 18 residues. V lost 5 bases and J lost 2, with 19 bases in between. CDR1 and CDR2 from the germline V gene are MDHEN and SYDVKM. CDR3 sequence: CASSIIQGKGTGANVLTF. The CDR3, as DNA: TGTGCCAGCAGTATTATACAGGGAAAGGGTACTGGGGCCAACGTCCTGACTTTC.

This chain connects TRBV2 to TRBJ2-6; possibly TRBD2 for D (6 bases). The CDR3 length is 16 residues. V shed 1 base and J shed 0 bases, with 7 bases lying between them. Germline assignment: CDR1 SNHLY and CDR2 FYNNEI. CDR3 bases: TGTGCCAGCAGTGAAGTCGGGAGCTCTGGGGCCAACGTCCTGACTTTC. This codes for CASSEVGSSGANVLTF.

There are a few counts of this clone. The rearrangement links TRBV7-8 to TRBJ2-7, with D maybe TRBD1 (6 bases). Germline-derived CDR1 and CDR2 are SGHVS and FQNEAQ. CDR3 size: 15 residues. Trimming took off 2 bases at V and 3 bases at J, with 14 bases between the two ends. The CDR3 loop is CASSLLQGPNYEQYF. The CDR3 DNA reads TGTGCCAGCAGCTTATTACAGGGACCTAACTACGAGCAGTACTTC.

The gene calls are TRBV10-3 and TRBJ1-6; D remains unclear. V was shortened by 4 bases and J by 9 bases, with 16 bases between the two germline ends. The CDR3 totals 15 residues. Germline loops: CDR1 ENHRY, CDR2 SYGVKD. The CDR3 sequence is CAISASAGFTSPLHF. The CDR3, as DNA: TGTGCCATCAGTGCTTCGGCAGGCTTTACTTCACCCCTCCACTTT.

A word on this clone: Other nucleotide sequences from this sample produce the same CDR3. V and J are TRBV5-1 and TRBJ1-4, with 7 bases that match TRBD1. Germline lookup yields CDR1 SGHRS and CDR2 YFSETQ. There are 14 residues in the CDR3. V trimming: 4 bases; J trimming: 2 bases; junction bases outside the gene matches: 2. The CDR3 here is CASSPGQTNEKLFF. The DNA for the CDR3 is TGCGCCAGCAGCCCGGGACAGACTAATGAAAAACTGTTTTTT.

The rearrangement joins TRBV5-1 to TRBJ2-7; 7 positions match TRBD1. The V gene end was trimmed by 4 bases and the J gene end by 1 base; junction bases not matched to a gene: 5. The CDR3 length is 14 residues. Per the germline V gene, CDR1 is SGHRS and CDR2 is YFSETQ. Here the CDR3 DNA reads TGCGCCAGCAGCATGACAGGGCCGTCCTACGAGCAGTACTTC. Protein sequence: CASSMTGPSYEQYF. Based on the CDR3 plus reference TRBV5-1 and TRBJ2-7, the full variable domain is KAGVTQTPRYLIKTRGQQVTLSCSPISGHRSVSWYQQTPGQGLQFLFEYFSETQRNKGNFPGRFSGRQFSNSRSEMNVSTLELGDSALYLCASSMTGPSYEQYFGPGTRLTVT.

There are a few counts of this clone. The V and J genes are TRBV7-2 and TRBJ1-1; no clear D. The V end was cut by 3 bases, the J end by 4 bases, with 15 bases between. Germline V lookup: CDR1 SGHTA, CDR2 FQGNSA. This CDR3 is 15 amino acids long. The CDR3 sequence: CASSLSPVRATEAFF. CDR3 nucleotide sequence: TGTGCCAGCAGCTTGTCCCCCGTGAGAGCCACTGAAGCTTTCTTT.

The V call is TRBV9, the J call TRBJ2-2; 7 bases are a match to TRBD2. The ends lost 0 bases at V and 5 bases at J; junction bases unmatched: 7. Per germline, CDR1 SGDLS and CDR2 YYNGEE. The CDR3 runs to 16 residues. The CDR3 region is CASSVDPAGRTGELFF. The CDR3 nucleotides read TGTGCCAGCAGCGTAGACCCAGCGGGGCGAACCGGGGAGCTGTTTTTT.

This chain uses TRBV9 with TRBJ2-3; a weak D match, TRBD1 (6 bases). The CDR3 runs to 13 residues. In germline, CDR1 is SGDLS, CDR2 YYNGEE. V shed 3 bases and J shed 6 bases, with 11 bases lying between them. In DNA form, the CDR3 reads TGTGCCAGCAGCGGGGGGACATGGGATACGCAGTATTTT. It codes for CASSGGTWDTQYF.

The gene calls are TRBV7-9 and TRBJ1-1; the D gene is possibly TRBD1 (6 bases). The CDR3 sequence is 15 residues long. Per germline, CDR1 SEHNR and CDR2 FQNEAQ (reference sequence). V gave up 3 bases and J gave up 8 bases, with 19 bases separating them. The CDR3 region has the DNA TGTGCCAGCAGCTTTAACAGGGCCCTTGAGTCCGAAGCTTTCTTT. The encoded protein is CASSFNRALESEAFF.

The V gene is TRBV11-2, the J gene TRBJ2-7, with 10 bases lining up with TRBD1. J gave up 2 bases and V 1 base, and 2 bases lay outside the gene matches. This CDR3 contains 15 residues. Germline V gene data show CDR1 as SGHAT and CDR2 as FQNNGV. The CDR3: CASSLVGTGAYEQYF. The CDR3 region has the DNA TGTGCCAGCAGCTTAGTAGGGACAGGGGCCTACGAGCAGTACTTC.